Listed below are T cell receptor beta chains from one sample, sequenced in a study of CD8 T cells in ankylosing spondylitis. TCRdb ran MiXCR on the 5' RACE reads and lists one entry per CDR3 protein. This table has 15,000 to 20,000 distinct CDR3 sequences, approximately 8% appearing once. The sample consisted of blood. All receptors come from a male donor with ankylosing spondylitis or in good health (not recorded which). Each CDR3 is given with its conserved first and last residue. Fields, in order: V gene, D gene, J gene, clone size, CDR3 DNA, CDR3 protein. D genes are given only for firm matches. For some rows the clone size is stated as once, few or many, or as a class when expanded; others skip it.

V: TRBV25-1; D: NA; J: TRBJ2-2; size: many; DNA: TGTGCCAGCAGCCGCGGCGGGGGCGGCACCGGGGAGCTGTTTTTT; CDR3: CASSRGGGGTGELFF
V: TRBV6-2/TRBV6-3; D: NA; J: TRBJ2-2; size: many; DNA: TGTGCCAGCACGTCCCTCTCCGGGACATCGAACACCGGGGAGCTGTTTTTT; CDR3: CASTSLSGTSNTGELFF
V: TRBV12-3/TRBV12-4; D: TRBD2; J: TRBJ2-4; size: NA; DNA: TGTGCCAGCAGTGACAATAGCGGGGCTAAAAACATTCAGTACTTC; CDR3: CASSDNSGAKNIQYF
V: TRBV20-1; D: TRBD1; J: TRBJ2-6; size: many; DNA: TGCAGTGCTAGTAACAGGGGCTACTCTGGGGCCAACGTCCTGACTTTC; CDR3: CSASNRGYSGANVLTF
V: TRBV3-1; D: NA; J: TRBJ2-5; size: many; DNA: TGTGCCAGCAGCCAAGAGTGGGGAAGAGAGACCCAGTACTTC; CDR3: CASSQEWGRETQYF
V: TRBV11-1; D: NA; J: TRBJ2-1; size: NA; DNA: TGTGCCAGCAGCTCGACGACAGGAAGCTCCTACAATGAGCAGTTCTTC; CDR3: CASSSTTGSSYNEQFF
V: TRBV10-3; D: NA; J: TRBJ1-3; size: few; DNA: TGTGCCGCCTCCTCCTCCGGAAACACCATATATTTT; CDR3: CAASSSGNTIYF
V: TRBV7-9; D: TRBD2; J: TRBJ2-3; size: many; DNA: TGTGCCAGCAGCCGAGGACTAGCGGGGAGGAACACAGATACGCAGTATTTT; CDR3: CASSRGLAGRNTDTQYF
V: TRBV5-5; D: NA; J: TRBJ2-2; size: NA; DNA: TGTGCCAGCAGCTTGTTACAGGGAGCGTTCACCGGGGAGCTGTTTTTT; CDR3: CASSLLQGAFTGELFF
V: TRBV7-2; D: TRBD1; J: TRBJ2-7; size: NA; DNA: TGTGCCAGCGCCCTCCGGAGAGGACAGGGGAAGTACTTC; CDR3: CASALRRGQGKYF
V: TRBV15; D: TRBD2; J: TRBJ2-7; size: medium-sized; DNA: TGTGCCACCAGCGGACTAACTAGCGGGAGTAGGTACGAGCAGTACTTC; CDR3: CATSGLTSGSRYEQYF
V: TRBV6-2/TRBV6-3; D: NA; J: TRBJ1-1; size: few; DNA: TGTGCCAGCAGTTCTTCAGGGGTCCCAATAGAAGCTTTCTTT; CDR3: CASSSSGVPIEAFF
V: TRBV6-2/TRBV6-3; D: NA; J: TRBJ1-5; size: many; DNA: TGTGCCAGCCCTCGATATAGCAATCAGCCCCAGCATTTT; CDR3: CASPRYSNQPQHF
V: TRBV28; D: TRBD1; J: TRBJ2-1; size: many; DNA: TGTGCCAGCAGTTCGACCGGGACAGGGGGCTTAGATGAGCAGTTCTTC; CDR3: CASSSTGTGGLDEQFF
V: TRBV12-3/TRBV12-4; D: NA; J: TRBJ2-1; size: many; DNA: TGTGCCAGCATCTCAGGGCTAGCGAGAGATGAGCAGTTCTTC; CDR3: CASISGLARDEQFF
V: TRBV12-3/TRBV12-4; D: TRBD2; J: TRBJ2-1; size: many; DNA: TGTGCCAGCAGTGGGACTAGCGGGAGGGATGAGCAGTTCTTC; CDR3: CASSGTSGRDEQFF
V: TRBV12-3/TRBV12-4; D: TRBD2; J: TRBJ2-3; size: NA; DNA: TGTGCCAGCATCCGGGGGGGGCTAGCGGTCCCTAGCACAGATACGCAGTATTTT; CDR3: CASIRGGLAVPSTDTQYF
V: TRBV28; D: NA; J: TRBJ2-1; size: few; DNA: TGTGCCAGCAGTTTCCCCGGCTACAATGAGCAGTTCTTC; CDR3: CASSFPGYNEQFF
V: TRBV12-3/TRBV12-4; D: TRBD1; J: TRBJ2-2; size: few; DNA: TGTGCCAGCAGCCCTCGGACAGGGGCCGGGGAGCTGTTTTTT; CDR3: CASSPRTGAGELFF
V: TRBV7-3; D: TRBD2; J: TRBJ2-1; size: many; DNA: TGTGCCAGCAGCTTACCCCCGCTAGCGGACTACAATGAGCAGTTCTTC; CDR3: CASSLPPLADYNEQFF
V: TRBV7-9; D: TRBD2; J: TRBJ2-2; size: many; DNA: TGTGCCAGCAGGAACCGACTAGCGGGAGTAGAGACCGGGGAGCTGTTTTTT; CDR3: CASRNRLAGVETGELFF
V: TRBV7-2; D: TRBD1; J: TRBJ1-5; size: few; DNA: TGTGCCAGCAGCCTAGCGACAGGGGGCCATCAGCCCCAGCATTTT; CDR3: CASSLATGGHQPQHF